The 32 T cell receptor beta chains presented below share a single source sample, sequenced in a study of CD8+ T cells in alopecia areata. Following extraction, RNA underwent reverse transcription to cDNA, which served as the sequencing template. The table came from immunoSEQ multiplex PCR; TCRdb's copy has only in-frame clones and leaves some out. The counts give 200,000 to 300,000 clones, none of them seen only once; less than 1.5% is held by the top ten. The study sorted pooled cutaneous lymph node cells by CD4, CD8alpha, NKG2D, NKG2ACE and other markers. The sequenced material came from CD4+ T cells sorted from a lymph node. These TCRs come from a C3H/HeJ mouse with alopecia areata. This line is of MHC haplotype H2-k.

This clone turned up a few times. Mouse gene names and germline throughout. The read ends 4 residues before the CDR3 terminus; that terminus is restored from the germline J gene. This chain uses TRBV13-1 with TRBJ1-1; 7 positions agree with TRBD1. The germline gives CDR1 NSHNY, CDR2 SYGAGN. With V trimmed by 7 bases and J by 0 bases, 0 bases remained unmatched. The CDR3 consists of 12 residues. The part of the CDR3 DNA that was read is TGTGCCAGCGGGACAGCAAACACA. This translates into CASGTANT. The full CDR3 protein reads CASGTANTEVFF.

A word on this clone: Here the gene names and germline are mouse. The CDR3 extends 4 residues past the end of the read, so its final part is completed from the germline J gene. This specimen includes other DNA sequences encoding the same CDR3. This chain connects TRBV13-3 to TRBJ2-3; 9 nucleotides agree with TRBD1. J lost 0 bases, V lost 4 bases, and 3 bases had no gene match. The germline V gene has CDR1 NNHDY and CDR2 SYVADS. This CDR3 is built from 15 residues. The CDR3 protein is CASSTGGASAETLYF. CDR3 bases read: TGTGCCAGCAGTACAGGGGGCGCGAGTGCAGAA.

This clone has a handful of counts. Gene names and germline refer to mouse. The read falls 4 residues short of the CDR3 end, and the missing part is taken from the germline J gene. The chain uses TRBV13-1 and TRBJ2-1, with 10 positions matching TRBD2. The V gene's germline CDR1 is NSHNY and CDR2 SYGAGN. The V gene end was trimmed by 3 bases and the J gene end by 4 bases; junction bases not matched to a gene: 7. The CDR3 consists of 16 residues. Here the CDR3 reads CASSGSGGARYAEQFF. The CDR3 bases that were read are TGTGCCAGCAGTGGGTCTGGGGGGGCGCGTTATGCT.

The sample holds a few counts of this clone. Any gene name here is a mouse gene name. The sequenced fragment ends 4 residues before the CDR3 boundary, so the rest is inferred from the germline J gene. The rearrangement joins TRBV5 to TRBJ1-2; 8 bases align to TRBD1. Unmatched junction bases numbered 4, after V lost 1 base and J lost 0 bases. Per germline, CDR1 LGHNA and CDR2 YNLKQL (reference sequence). The CDR3 sequence is 16 residues long. The CDR3 DNA, read in part, is TGTGCCAGCAGCCAAGGGCAGGGGGCTTCAAACTCC. Protein sequence: CASSQGQGASNS. The complete CDR3 sequence is CASSQGQGASNSDYTF.

About this clone: Mouse gene names and germline throughout. CDR3 amino acids: CASSDAYRAENSDYTF. The CDR3 bases that were read are TGTGCCAGCAGTGATGCATACAGGGCGGAAAACTCC. This sequence joins TRBV13-3 and TRBJ1-2, with D perhaps matching TRBD1 (6 bases). The CDR3 end is not reached by the read, which stops 4 residues before it; the germline J gene fills it in. Germline-derived CDR1 and CDR2 are NNHDY and SYVADS. The CDR3 sequence is 16 residues long. Trimming stripped 0 bases from V and 1 base from J, with 13 bases between.

This clone appeared a few times. Gene names are the mouse ones. The DNA read from the CDR3 is TGCACCTGCAGTGCAGGCCCACAGGGGGCGCCCACCGGG. The encoded protein is CTCSAGPQGAPTG. The CDR3 in full is CTCSAGPQGAPTGQLYF. This sequence joins TRBV1 and TRBJ2-2; TRBD1 aligns across 9 bases. The CDR3 end is not reached by the read, which stops 4 residues before it; the germline J gene fills it in. The trim removed 1 base at V and 4 bases at J, leaving 7 bases unmatched. The CDR3 covers 17 residues. CDR1 NSQYPW and CDR2 LRSPGD come from the germline V gene (reference sequence).

This clone was counted a few times. Genes and germline are mouse. The read finishes 4 residues shy of the CDR3 end, and the germline J gene is used to complete it. J is TRBJ2-1 and V is TRBV1, with no clear D. V was trimmed by 0 bases and J by 3 bases, leaving 9 bases between them. CDR1 and CDR2 (germline): NSQYPW, LRSPGD (reference sequence). This CDR3 spans 15 amino acids. The CDR3 region is CTCSADSPVYAEQFF. The DNA read from the CDR3 is TGCACCTGCAGTGCAGACTCCCCAGTCTATGCT.

This clone was counted between two and nine times. The genes are named according to mouse. The sequence runs out 3 residues before the end of the CDR3; the remainder is reconstructed from the germline J gene. This chain links TRBV19 with TRBJ1-6; D not resolved. TRBJ1-6 is placed among ORFs of uncertain function. CDR1 and CDR2 (germline): FNHDT, SITEND (reference sequence). V was pared by 1 base and J by 5 bases, with 7 bases between. This CDR3 region has 14 residues. The CDR3 DNA, read in part, is TGTGCCAGCAGTATACACAGAAATAATTCGCCC. Protein: CASSIHRNNSP. The whole CDR3 sequence reads CASSIHRNNSPLYF.

The table lists this clone with a few counts. Mouse gene names apply. The CDR3 goes on 4 residues after the read ends, and that part is filled in from the germline J gene. V usage is TRBV19 and J usage is TRBJ2-3; 14 bases are a match to TRBD2. Germline V gene sequence: CDR1 FNHDT, CDR2 SITEND (reference sequence). The CDR3 loop spans 19 amino acids. V gave up 2 bases and J gave up 3 bases; unmatched junction bases: 11. This CDR3 reads CASSMGLGGRGAGAETLYF. The part of the CDR3 DNA that was read is TGTGCCAGCAGTATGGGACTGGGGGGGCGCGGGGCGGGGGCAGAA.

This clone was counted between two and nine times. Genes here carry mouse names. The read is 3 residues too short to cover the CDR3 end, so that end is filled in from the germline J gene. The chain is built from TRBV1 and TRBJ1-6, with a weak D call TRBD1 (5 bases). TRBJ1-6 is classed as an ORF, of uncertain function. From germline, CDR1 is NSQYPW and CDR2 LRSPGD (reference sequence). The CDR3 length is 15 residues. The V end was cut by 3 bases, the J end by 4 bases, with 10 bases between. CDR3 sequence reads: CTCSAADKYNSPLYF. CDR3 DNA (partial): TGCACCTGCAGTGCGGCGGACAAATATAATTCGCCC.

Of note for this clone: The gene names given are mouse names. Coverage ceases 4 residues before the CDR3 finishes, and the germline J gene fills in the end. V and J are TRBV13-2 and TRBJ2-2, with TRBD1 identical over 7 bases. Germline V lookup: CDR1 NNHNN, CDR2 SYGAGS (reference sequence). V dropped 3 bases and J dropped 1; count of bases not matched to a gene: 3. The CDR3 has 15 residues. CDR3 DNA (partial): TGTGCCAGCGGTGCCCACAGGGGAAACACCGGG. The encoded protein is CASGAHRGNTG. The CDR3 reads in full as CASGAHRGNTGQLYF.

There are many counts of this clone. The genes and germline here are from mouse. The CDR3 extends 4 residues past the end of the read, so its final part is completed from the germline J gene. Distinct nucleotide sequences in the sample also encode this CDR3. The chain links TRBV12-1 to TRBJ1-2, with TRBD1 as a possible D gene (6 bases). CDR1 is SGHSN, CDR2 HYEKVE, per germline. Trimming removed 1 base from V and 0 bases from J, with 8 bases in between. The CDR3 is 14 amino acids. The CDR3 bases that were read are TGTGCCAGCTCTCTGGGGACAACAAACTCC. Translating it yields CASSLGTTNS. The full CDR3 protein is CASSLGTTNSDYTF.

For this clone: Gene and germline names: mouse. Partial CDR3 DNA: TGTGCCAGCGCCGGACAGGGGAACTCC. Translating it yields CASAGQGNS. Given in full, the CDR3 is CASAGQGNSDYTF. The chain combines TRBV13-2 with TRBJ1-2; 9 bases map to TRBD1. The CDR3 goes on 4 residues after the read ends, and that part is filled in from the germline J gene. The CDR3 spans 13 residues. CDR1 and CDR2 from the germline V gene are NNHNN and SYGAGS (reference sequence). With V trimmed by 6 bases and J by 2 bases, 2 bases remained unmatched.

This clone was seen many times. Gene names and germline match the mouse. The CDR3 goes on 4 residues after the read ends, and that part is filled in from the germline J gene. The chain recombines TRBV1 with TRBJ2-2; 9 bases agree with TRBD2. With 4 bases clipped from V and 3 bases from J, the junction kept 3 bases outside the gene matches. This CDR3 spans 15 amino acids. CDR1 is NSQYPW and CDR2 is LRSPGD in the germline V gene (reference sequence). This CDR3 reads CTCSVRDWDTGQLYF. The sequenced part of the CDR3 DNA is TGCACCTGCAGTGTCCGGGACTGGGACACCGGG.

This clone was detected only a few times. Any gene name here is a mouse gene name. Read sequence stops 4 residues before the CDR3 end, and the germline J gene provides the missing end. This chain uses TRBV13-2 with TRBJ2-1; 8 bases are shared with TRBD2. CDR1 is NNHNN and CDR2 is SYGAGS in the germline V gene (reference sequence). The CDR3 is 15 residues long. The CDR3 DNA, read in part, is TGTGCCAGCGGTGAGGTGGGGGGGGCTAAGGCT. Its translation is CASGEVGGAKA. Given in full, the CDR3 is CASGEVGGAKAEQFF.

This clone was seen a handful of times. Gene names and germline match the mouse. With the read ending 4 residues before the CDR3 end, the germline J gene is used to fill in that end. The chain has TRBV5 and TRBJ2-7; D remains ambiguous. V was shortened by 0 bases and J by 3 bases, with 6 bases between the two germline ends. Per germline, CDR1 LGHNA and CDR2 YNLKQL (reference sequence). CDR3 length: 13 amino acids. The covered CDR3 bases are TGTGCCAGCAGCCAAGAACAGAGCTAT. It specifies CASSQEQSY. In full, the CDR3 reads CASSQEQSYEQYF.

With regard to this clone: Gene names and germline refer to mouse. Read coverage stops 4 residues before the CDR3 terminus; the germline J gene supplies the remainder. The genes are TRBV19 and TRBJ2-4, with D possibly being TRBD1 (6 bases). Between the trimmed V and J ends, which lost 2 bases and 2 bases, there was a span of 12 bases. Germline lookup yields CDR1 FNHDT and CDR2 SITEND (reference sequence). The CDR3 sequence is 15 residues long. The CDR3 DNA, read in part, is TGTGCCAGCAGTATCCCTGACAGGACTCAAAAC. As protein: CASSIPDRTQN. The entire CDR3 is CASSIPDRTQNTLYF.

This clone was observed a handful of times. Gene labels here are mouse ones. The CDR3 goes on 4 residues after the read ends, and that part is filled in from the germline J gene. This chain connects TRBV13-1 to TRBJ2-3; the match to TRBD2 covers 8 bases. Germline CDR1 NSHNY, CDR2 SYGAGN. Trimming removed 2 bases from V and 3 bases from J; junction bases left unmatched: 2. The CDR3 is 14 residues long. The CDR3 bases that were read are TGTGCCAGCAGTGAAAGGGGGGGCGCAGAA. Encoded protein: CASSERGGAE. The complete CDR3 reads CASSERGGAETLYF.

Of note for this clone: All gene names here are mouse names. With the read ending 4 residues before the CDR3 end, the germline J gene is used to fill in that end. V and J are TRBV1 and TRBJ1-1; TRBD1 agrees at 7 bases. CDR3 length: 14 residues. CDR1 is NSQYPW, CDR2 LRSPGD, per germline (reference sequence). Trimming at V came to 6 bases and at J to 1 base, leaving 5 bases not matched to a gene. The DNA read from the CDR3 is TGCACCTGCAGGCCGGGACAGCTAAACACA. Translating gives CTCRPGQLNT. The entire CDR3 protein is CTCRPGQLNTEVFF.

As to this clone: Germline and genes here are mouse. The CDR3 bases that were read are TGTGCCAGCGGTGCCAGGGGTGGGAACACA. Its protein product is CASGARGGNT. The full CDR3 protein is CASGARGGNTEVFF. This sequence joins TRBV13-2 and TRBJ1-1; D is possibly TRBD1 (6 bases). The read ends 4 residues shy of where the CDR3 ends; the end is completed using the germline J gene. Germline-derived CDR1 and CDR2 are NNHNN and SYGAGS (reference sequence). V was cut by 3 bases and J by 1 base, with 10 bases left in between. The CDR3 sequence is 14 residues long.

This clone was seen only a few times. The genes are named according to mouse. The read ends 4 residues shy of where the CDR3 ends; the end is completed using the germline J gene. This chain joins TRBV14 and TRBJ2-4; D is perhaps TRBD2 (7 bases). CDR1 is SGHDT, CDR2 FRDEAV, per germline. This CDR3 region has 13 residues. The germline V and J ends were trimmed by 3 bases and 3 bases, with 8 bases remaining between them. CDR3 sequence reads: CASSSGGQNTLYF. CDR3 DNA (partial): TGTGCCAGCAGTTCGGGGGGCCAAAAC.

Details on this clone: Gene names and germline refer to mouse. Read coverage stops 4 residues before the CDR3 terminus; the germline J gene supplies the remainder. The chain couples TRBV17 to TRBJ1-1; 7 bases match TRBD1. Trimming at V came to 5 bases and at J to 3 bases, leaving 6 bases not matched to a gene. From germline, CDR1 is MNHDT and CDR2 YYDKIL. The CDR3 extends over 14 amino acids. The CDR3 spells CASSPSGGYTEVFF. The sequenced part of the CDR3 DNA is TGTGCTAGCAGTCCTTCAGGGGGGTACACA.

As to this clone: Gene names refer to mouse genes. The read ends 4 residues early relative to the CDR3; the germline J gene fills the gap. This chain connects TRBV1 to TRBJ2-5; TRBD1 matches 7 bases. Germline CDR1 NSQYPW, CDR2 LRSPGD (reference sequence). This CDR3 is 14 amino acids long. The CDR3 sequence: CTCSTQQGKDTQYF. The covered CDR3 bases are TGCACCTGCAGTACCCAACAGGGGAAAGAC.

Points on this clone: The gene names here belong to mouse. The CDR3 goes on 4 residues after the read ends, and that part is filled in from the germline J gene. This rearrangement joins TRBV5 to TRBJ2-7; 10 nucleotides match TRBD1. CDR3 size: 14 residues. Germline assignment: CDR1 LGHNA and CDR2 YNLKQL (reference sequence). The sequenced CDR3 bases are TGTGCCAGCAGCCCCGGGACAGGGGAGGAT. Its translation is CASSPGTGED. The whole CDR3 reads CASSPGTGEDEQYF.

This clone has more than one count but fewer than ten. The listed genes are named as in mouse. Read data end 4 residues before the CDR3 end; the end is taken from the germline J gene. V usage is TRBV4 and J usage is TRBJ2-2; no clear D gene. The CDR3 is 13 residues long. From germline, CDR1 is LGHDT and CDR2 YNNKQL (reference sequence). With 5 bases removed from V and 1 base from J, the gap between germline ends came to 5 bases. CDR3 DNA, as far as it was read: TGTGCCAGCAGCCCCCAAAACACCGGG. Protein sequence: CASSPQNTG. The CDR3 reads in full as CASSPQNTGQLYF.

The table lists this clone with a few counts. Genes and germline come from the mouse. The missing CDR3 end, 4 residues past where the read stops, is filled in from the germline J gene. Other DNA sequences in the same sample also yield this CDR3. The chain couples TRBV13-1 to TRBJ2-7, with 9 positions matching TRBD2. CDR3 length equals 13 residues. Germline values: CDR1 NSHNY, CDR2 SYGAGN. The part of the CDR3 DNA that was read is TGTGCCAGCAGTCTTCTGGGGGGGTAT. Its translation: CASSLLGGY. In full, the CDR3 is CASSLLGGYEQYF.

On this clone: Mouse gene names and germline throughout. CDR3 amino acids: CASSLRQGNEQYF. CDR3 DNA, as far as it was read: TGTGCTAGCAGTTTGAGACAGGGGAAT. The chain has TRBV29 and TRBJ2-7, with 8 bases lining up with TRBD1. The read falls 4 residues short of the CDR3 end, and the missing part is taken from the germline J gene. Looked up from germline, CDR1 is MSHET and CDR2 is SYDVDS. This CDR3 region has 13 residues. Looking up the rest from reference TRBV29 and TRBJ2-7 gives the full variable domain: DMKVTQMPRYLIKRMGENVLLECGQDMSHETMYWYRQDPGLGLQLIYISYDVDSNSEGDIPKGYRVSRKKREHFSLILDSAKTNQTSVYFCASSLRQGNEQYFGPGTRLTVL.

This clone was found a few times. Gene labels here are mouse ones. Read sequence stops 4 residues before the CDR3 end, and the germline J gene provides the missing end. The chain is built from TRBV19 and TRBJ1-2; D ambiguous. Trimming removed 3 bases at V and 0 bases at J, with 6 bases between. CDR1 FNHDT and CDR2 SITEND come from the germline V gene (reference sequence). The CDR3 is 13 amino acids. CDR3 sequence: CASSTQPNSDYTF. The part of the CDR3 DNA that was read is TGTGCCAGCAGTACGCAGCCAAACTCC.

Note on this clone: Any gene name here is a mouse gene name. The read stops 4 residues short of the end of the CDR3; the missing end is completed from the germline J gene. The gene calls are TRBV5 and TRBJ2-1; D possibly corresponds to TRBD1 (6 bases). This CDR3 contains 15 residues. Per germline, CDR1 LGHNA and CDR2 YNLKQL (reference sequence). The V and J ends lost 0 bases and 3 bases respectively, with 9 bases between them. Partial CDR3 DNA: TGTGCCAGCAGCCAAGACACAGGGAGCTATGCT. This encodes CASSQDTGSYA. The CDR3 in its entirety is CASSQDTGSYAEQFF.

This clone was observed a few times. The gene names here belong to mouse. The read comes to an end 3 residues before the CDR3 does, leaving the germline J gene to fill in the end. The chain is built from TRBV19 and TRBJ1-6; D is perhaps TRBD1 (5 bases). TRBJ1-6 is recorded as an ORF, its role being uncertain. This CDR3 has 14 residues. Germline V lookup: CDR1 FNHDT, CDR2 SITEND (reference sequence). V lost 5 bases to trimming and J lost 3 bases, with 9 bases between them. The CDR3 sequence: CASRTGNYNSPLYF. CDR3 DNA, as far as it was read: TGTGCCAGCAGAACAGGAAACTATAATTCGCCC.

This clone has a handful of counts. The gene names here belong to mouse. The read halts 4 residues ahead of the CDR3 end, with the missing end drawn from the germline J gene. The same CDR3 can be traced to other DNA sequences in this sample. The chain recombines TRBV13-1 with TRBJ2-2; 8 positions agree with TRBD1. Germline values: CDR1 NSHNY, CDR2 SYGAGN. The V segment lost 3 bases and the J segment 0 bases; nucleotides outside the gene matches: 4. The length of the CDR3 is 16 residues. Partial CDR3 DNA: TGTGCCAGCAGTGGGGGGACAGGAGCAAACACCGGG. Translation: CASSGGTGANTG. The entire CDR3 protein reads CASSGGTGANTGQLYF.

Turning to this clone: The germline and genes are mouse ones. The read ends 4 residues before the CDR3 terminus; that terminus is restored from the germline J gene. This chain joins TRBV31 and TRBJ1-2, with a weak D call TRBD1 (6 bases). Germline assignment: CDR1 GKSSPN and CDR2 SITVG. The CDR3 consists of 14 residues. V shed 1 base and J shed 0 bases, with 9 bases lying between them. The CDR3 DNA, read in part, is TGTGCCTGGAGTCATGGGACAACAAACTCC. This gives the protein CAWSHGTTNS. The CDR3 in full is CAWSHGTTNSDYTF.